Reported below is one T cell receptor (beta chain). The data were taken from a study of blood T cells in healthy people across ages. V dropped 3 bases and J dropped 7 bases, with 16 bases sitting between them. The germline gives CDR1 PRHDT, CDR2 FYEKMQ (reference sequence). The CDR3 is made up of 14 amino acids. Primed by a sample-barcoded 5' primer and a J-beta primer mix, a second PCR proceeded for about 7 to 11 cycles. Each cDNA molecule was tagged by a template-switch adaptor that had 12 random nucleotides. Each CDR3 protein is one row after TCRdb ran MiXCR on the 5' RACE reads. This sample yields approximately 1,700,000 distinct CDR3 sequences, of which approximately 39% are seen a single time; approximately 22% belongs to the top ten.

The chain links TRBV13 to TRBJ2-7; D is perhaps TRBD1 (5 bases). Sample: blood. This receptor was identified in a human donor in good health. CDR3 DNA: TGTGCCAGCAGCTTCGAAGGGGCTAGTGTTGAGCAGTACTTC. This codes for CASSFEGASVEQYF.